A single sample gave rise to the 32 T cell receptor beta chains below, sequenced in a study of post-analysis software for immune sequencing data. The study, taken as a whole, reports: Compared with controls, patients had more of about 5 TRBV segments, including TRBV5-6, TRBV5-1 and TRBV20-1.

No cognate antigen is known for these TCRs. TCR beta libraries were prepared from cDNA with unique molecular identifiers. TCRdb redid the calling of the PCR reads with MiXCR, one entry per CDR3 protein. The sample includes roughly 540,000 distinct CDR3 sequences, 30% to 40% of them seen just once. The sequencing sample was made of blood. The receptors were sampled from a girl aged 2 to 17 with multiple sclerosis.

A few counts support this clonotype. The rearrangement uses TRBV28 and TRBJ2-4; the match to TRBD1 covers 8 bases. Germline lookup yields CDR1 MDHEN and CDR2 SYDVKM. This CDR3 is built from 14 residues. V lost 11 bases, J lost 4 bases, and 10 bases stayed unmatched. The CDR3 region is CAGSDGDRKNIQYF. The CDR3 nucleotides read TGTGCCGGCTCAGATGGGGACAGGAAAAACATTCAGTACTTC.

A word on this clonotype: The junction departs from germline at one end; a sequencing error may be responsible. The gene calls are TRBV7-3 and TRBJ2-4; D possibly corresponds to TRBD2 (7 bases). The DNA matches TRBJ2-5 better at its end, which makes the J call doubtful. Germline CDR1 SGHTA, CDR2 FQGTGA. The CDR3 spans 13 residues. CDR3 sequence reads: CAGSLRGGETQYF. DNA of the CDR3: TGTGCCGGCAGCTTAAGGGGGGGGGAGACCCAGTACTTC.

This clonotype was picked up a small number of times. This chain links TRBV6-6 with TRBJ1-2; 8 bases line up with TRBD1. Germline values: CDR1 MNHNY, CDR2 SVGAGI (reference sequence). The CDR3 runs 15 residues. With V trimmed by 6 bases and J by 12 bases, 18 bases remained unmatched. The CDR3 region is CASRERDRGQGRNTF. The CDR3 nucleotides are TGTGCCAGCAGGGAGAGAGACAGGGGCCAGGGAAGAAACACCTTC.

The chain is built from TRBV7-2 and TRBJ2-5; D is undetermined. The germline CDR1 and CDR2 sequences are SGHTA and FQGNSA. CDR3 length equals 14 residues. The V and J ends lost 5 bases and 5 bases respectively, with 15 bases between them. The CDR3 sequence: CASSPYFGVETQYF. Here the CDR3 DNA reads TGTGCCAGCAGCCCATATTTTGGGGTTGAGACCCAGTACTTC.

The gene calls are TRBV27 and TRBJ1-2; D remains unclear. The CDR3 is 11 amino acids. Trimming pared 8 bases from V and 2 bases from J, leaving 6 bases between. CDR1 is MNHEY, CDR2 SMNVEV, per germline (reference sequence). The CDR3 is CASGANYGYTF. CDR3 nucleotides: TGTGCCAGCGGCGCCAACTATGGCTACACCTTC.

This clonotype was seen only a few times. The chain uses TRBV5-1 and TRBJ2-6; possibly TRBD1 for D (6 bases). CDR3 length equals 18 residues. CDR1 is SGHRS and CDR2 is YFSETQ in the germline V gene. The V gene lost 0 bases and the J gene lost 6 bases, with 19 bases spanning the gap. The CDR3 nucleotides read TGCGCCAGCAGCTTGGGGACCCAGGGGTTCTTGGTGGCCAACGTCCTGACTTTC. It codes for CASSLGTQGFLVANVLTF.

The rearrangement links TRBV12-3 or TRBV12-4 to TRBJ2-3; D unresolved. CDR3 size: 15 residues. V was trimmed by 2 bases and J by 2 bases, leaving 11 bases between them. The CDR3 protein is CASSLSVSSTDTQYF. DNA of the CDR3: TGTGCCAGCAGTTTATCGGTCAGTTCCACAGATACGCAGTATTTT.

This clonotype was counted at least ten times. The chain links TRBV6-6 to TRBJ1-2; 8 positions agree with TRBD1. The CDR3 length is 17 residues. CDR1 and CDR2 from the germline V gene are MNHNY and SVGAGI (reference sequence). J lost 4 bases, V lost 4 bases, and 14 bases had no gene match. The CDR3 loop reads CASSLTPGDRPPYGYTF. The CDR3 coding sequence is TGTGCCAGCAGTTTAACCCCGGGGGACAGGCCCCCCTATGGCTACACCTTC.

In its sample, this clonotype was seen a few times. No DNA is shown, since the ends of the CDR3 on it are uncertain; the CDR3 is the one TCRdb lists. The chain links TRBV27 to TRBJ1-1; the tabulated D call, TRBD1, remains unverified against the DNA. Germline values: CDR1 MNHEY, CDR2 SMNVEV (reference sequence). The CDR3 sequence runs 15 residues, both termini included. The CDR3 loop is CASSSSQGWYTEAFF.

There are a few counts of this clonotype. The CDR3 DNA reads as TGTGCCAGCAGTCCTGCGACGGAGCAGTACTTC. Translation: CASSPATEQYF. The chain links TRBV6-6 to TRBJ2-7; no clear D gene. V was cut by 5 bases and J by 7 bases, with 9 bases left in between. Germline CDR1 is MNHNY and CDR2 is SVGAGI (reference sequence). The CDR3 has 11 amino acids.

The V call is TRBV5-6, the J call TRBJ1-1; maybe TRBD1 (6 bases). Trimming cost V 8 bases and J 5 bases, with 16 bases left between them. This CDR3 contains 13 residues. Germline loops: CDR1 SGHDT, CDR2 YYEEEE. The CDR3 spells CASQGNMETEAFF. CDR3 DNA sequence: TGTGCCAGTCAGGGGAACATGGAGACTGAAGCTTTCTTT. Using reference TRBV5-6 and TRBJ1-1 for the parts outside the CDR3, the full variable domain is DAGVTQSPTHLIKTRGQQVTLRCSPKSGHDTVSWYQQALGQGPQFIFQYYEEEERQRGNFPDRFSGHQFPNYSSELNVNALLLGDSALYLCASQGNMETEAFFGQGTRLTVV.

The chain has TRBV20-1 and TRBJ1-5; D unclear. The ends were cut back, 3 bases at V and 6 bases at J, with 9 bases in the middle. CDR1 DFQATT and CDR2 SNEGSKA come from the germline V gene (reference sequence). The CDR3 loop spans 12 amino acids. The CDR3: CSASPLGQPQHF. The CDR3, as DNA: TGCAGTGCTAGCCCCCTTGGTCAGCCCCAGCATTTT.

This clonotype came up a few times. This chain uses TRBV2 with TRBJ1-5, with 7 nucleotides matching TRBD1. The length of the CDR3 is 15 residues. V shed 4 bases and J 6 bases; nucleotides not matched to a gene: 9. The V gene's germline CDR1 is SNHLY and CDR2 FYNNEI. The CDR3 coding sequence is TGTGCCAGCAGTGGGCTGGGAGGGGGCGGTCAGCCCCAGCATTTT. This gives the protein CASSGLGGGGQPQHF. The whole variable domain, remainder taken from reference TRBV2 and TRBJ1-5, is EPEVTQTPSHQVTQMGQEVILRCVPISNHLYFYWYRQILGQKVEFLVSFYNNEISEKSEIFDDQFSVERPDGSNFTLKIRSTKLEDSAMYFCASSGLGGGGQPQHFGDGTRLSIL.

This clonotype was seen repeatedly, ten times or more. The chain has TRBV3-1 and TRBJ2-5; D might be TRBD1 (6 bases). The V gene lost 6 bases and the J gene lost 3 bases, with 11 bases spanning the gap. The CDR3 is made up of 13 amino acids. Germline CDR1 is LGHDT and CDR2 is YNNKEL (reference sequence). CDR3 sequence (DNA): TGTGCCAGCAGTCCGGACAGTGAAGAGACCCAGTACTTC. Encoded protein: CASSPDSEETQYF.

The chain employs TRBV9 and TRBJ1-2; D unresolved. CDR3 length: 15 amino acids. V gave up 0 bases and J gave up 0 bases, with 9 bases separating them. The germline V gene has CDR1 SGDLS and CDR2 YYNGEE. CDR3 protein: CASSVGADPNYGYTF. CDR3 sequence (DNA): TGTGCCAGCAGCGTAGGGGCAGACCCTAACTATGGCTACACCTTC.

V usage is TRBV2 and J usage is TRBJ2-5; 7 nucleotides line up with TRBD1. The V segment lost 7 bases and the J segment 2 bases; nucleotides outside the gene matches: 7. The CDR3 is made up of 14 amino acids. Germline V CDR1 and CDR2: SNHLY, FYNNEI. For the CDR3, the DNA is TGTGCCAGCAAGAGGGGGCTGGGTCAAGAGACCCAGTACTTC. Translating gives CASKRGLGQETQYF.

The CDR3 here is CASSLSPGDTQYF. CDR3 nucleotide sequence: TGTGCCAGCAGCTTGTCCCCGGGTGATACGCAGTATTTT. The gene calls are TRBV7-2 and TRBJ2-3; D gene ambiguous. Trimming stripped 3 bases from V and 6 bases from J, with 10 bases between. CDR3 length equals 13 residues. Germline V gene data show CDR1 as SGHTA and CDR2 as FQGNSA.

This chain uses TRBV5-1 with TRBJ2-3; 11 positions match TRBD1. Germline assignment: CDR1 SGHRS and CDR2 YFSETQ. J lost 0 bases, V lost 4 bases, and 7 bases had no gene match. The CDR3 has 17 amino acids. CDR3 nucleotides: TGCGCCAGCAGCGCTACCGGGACAGGGGGGAGCACAGATACGCAGTATTTT. Its protein is CASSATGTGGSTDTQYF. The full variable domain, with the rest looked up from reference TRBV5-1 and TRBJ2-3, is KAGVTQTPRYLIKTRGQQVTLSCSPISGHRSVSWYQQTPGQGLQFLFEYFSETQRNKGNFPGRFSGRQFSNSRSEMNVSTLELGDSALYLCASSATGTGGSTDTQYFGPGTRLTVL.

This clonotype was seen more than once but under ten times. The chain links TRBV25-1 to TRBJ2-4, with a possible D match to TRBD1 (6 bases). The CDR3 runs 14 residues. Trimming removed 1 base from V and 8 bases from J, with 12 bases in between. Per germline, CDR1 MGHDK and CDR2 SYGVNS. The CDR3, as DNA: TGTGCCAGCAGTGAATCGGGCAGGGGAGACATTCAGTACTTC. Its protein product is CASSESGRGDIQYF.

As to this clonotype: A junction end diverges from the germline sequence, so it may reflect a read error. This chain links TRBV5-1 with TRBJ2-5; TRBD2 matches 9 bases. CDR3 length: 17 amino acids. CDR1 and CDR2 (germline): SGHRS, YFSETQ. CDR3 DNA: TGCGCCAGCAGCCATGGAGGTGCGGGGGGGCCCCAAGGGACCCAGTACTTC. Its protein product is CASSHGGAGGPQGTQYF.

This clonotype has at least ten counts. The gene calls are TRBV5-6 and TRBJ2-5; D possibly matches TRBD1 or TRBD2 (5 bases each). Germline CDR1 is SGHDT and CDR2 is YYEEEE. There are 13 residues in the CDR3. The ends were cut back, 7 bases at V and 1 base at J, with 11 bases in the middle. The CDR3 sequence is CASGWGTQETQYF. CDR3 DNA: TGTGCCAGCGGTTGGGGGACCCAAGAGACCCAGTACTTC.

This clonotype was counted between two and nine times. The CDR3 sequence is CASSDWTGKRETQYF. CDR3 DNA sequence: TGTGCCAGCAGCGACTGGACAGGAAAGAGGGAGACCCAGTACTTC. This chain uses TRBV7-9 with TRBJ2-5, with 7 bases that match TRBD1. Germline V gene sequence: CDR1 SEHNR, CDR2 FQNEAQ (reference sequence). V shed 5 bases, J shed 5 bases, and the junction held 11 bases outside the gene matches. This CDR3 region has 15 residues.

This clonotype has only a few counts. J is TRBJ1-6 and V is TRBV6-5; TRBD1 aligns across 8 bases. J lost 7 bases, V lost 0 bases, and 2 bases had no gene match. This CDR3 has 15 amino acids. Germline V gene sequence: CDR1 MNHEY, CDR2 SVGAGI. This CDR3 reads CASSYSGQENSPLHF. The CDR3 nucleotides read TGTGCCAGCAGTTACTCGGGACAGGAAAATTCACCCCTCCACTTT.

This clonotype was counted only a few times. V gene TRBV6-5 combines with J gene TRBJ1-5; unclear D gene. The ends were cut back, 2 bases at V and 4 bases at J, with 6 bases in the middle. In germline, CDR1 is MNHEY, CDR2 SVGAGI. CDR3 length: 13 amino acids. DNA for the CDR3: TGTGCCAGCAGTTACACGCTAAATCAGCCCCAGCATTTT. It is translated as CASSYTLNQPQHF.

The rearrangement joins TRBV4-2 to TRBJ2-5, with 12 bases lining up with TRBD2. The germline V gene has CDR1 LGHNA and CDR2 YNFKEQ. The CDR3 is made up of 16 amino acids. J lost 7 bases, V lost 4 bases, and 10 bases had no gene match. For the CDR3, the DNA is TGTGCCAGCAGCCCCCCACGGACTAGCGGGGTGGGGACCCAGTACTTC. This sequence encodes CASSPPRTSGVGTQYF.

This clonotype was counted only a few times. V usage is TRBV15 and J usage is TRBJ2-1; D may match TRBD1 or TRBD2 (5 bases each). V dropped 8 bases and J dropped 6 bases, with 14 bases sitting between them. Germline CDR1 is LNHNV and CDR2 is YYDKDF (reference sequence). The CDR3 is 13 residues long. CDR3 region: CATGGDSFNEQFF. The CDR3 DNA reads TGTGCCACCGGGGGTGACAGTTTCAATGAGCAGTTCTTC.

This clonotype was counted a few times. The CDR3 coding sequence is TGTGCCAGCAGCCTGGGGGCAATCCCCTACAATGAGCAGTTCTTC. Its protein is CASSLGAIPYNEQFF. This chain connects TRBV7-6 to TRBJ2-1; the D gene is possibly TRBD1 (6 bases). Trimming removed 5 bases at V and 2 bases at J, with 13 bases between. The CDR3 contains 15 residues. The germline V gene encodes CDR1 SGHVS and CDR2 FNYEAQ. Looking up the rest from reference TRBV7-6 and TRBJ2-1 gives the full variable domain: GAGVSQSPRYKVTKRGQDVALRCDPISGHVSLYWYRQALGQGPEFLTYFNYEAQQDKSGLPNDRFSAERPEGSISTLTIQRTEQRDSAMYRCASSLGAIPYNEQFFGPGTRLTVL.

This clonotype came up a few times. The chain combines TRBV11-2 with TRBJ1-1; D uncertain. This CDR3 spans 13 amino acids. Germline V lookup: CDR1 SGHAT, CDR2 FQNNGV. The V gene lost 3 bases and the J gene lost 11 bases, with 16 bases spanning the gap. The CDR3 sequence: CASSFFGRRSAFF. The CDR3 nucleotides are TGTGCCAGCAGCTTTTTTGGTCGACGGTCGGCTTTCTTT.

This clonotype was seen once. The rearrangement links TRBV5-1 to TRBJ2-5; D not certain. Trimming pared 1 base from V and 5 bases from J, leaving 15 bases between. The CDR3 runs 15 residues. Germline V lookup: CDR1 SGHRS, CDR2 YFSETQ. The CDR3 region is CASSLKSGEMETQYF. In DNA form, the CDR3 reads TGCGCCAGCAGCTTGAAATCTGGAGAGATGGAGACCCAGTACTTC.

This clonotype was recorded a few times. This rearrangement joins TRBV20-1 to TRBJ2-5; weak D call: TRBD1 (6 bases). Germline V lookup: CDR1 DFQATT, CDR2 SNEGSKA (reference sequence). The CDR3 sequence is 14 residues long. V lost 6 bases, J lost 1 base, and 15 bases lay in between. The CDR3 nucleotides read TGCAGTGCCATCATGCTAGGGGGCCAAGAGACCCAGTACTTC. Protein product: CSAIMLGGQETQYF.

Here the CDR3 reads CASSETSSKETQYF. The CDR3 region has the DNA TGTGCCAGCAGTGAGACTAGCTCAAAAGAGACCCAGTACTTC. The gene calls are TRBV2 and TRBJ2-5, with 7 bases lining up with TRBD2. The CDR3 extends over 14 amino acids. Trimming took 3 bases from V and 3 from J; bases not matched to a gene: 4. The germline V gene has CDR1 SNHLY and CDR2 FYNNEI.

V is TRBV9 and J is TRBJ1-4; the D is unclear. Germline values: CDR1 SGDLS, CDR2 YYNGEE. Trimming removed 1 base from V and 0 bases from J, with 19 bases in between. The CDR3 length is 19 residues. The CDR3 coding sequence is TGTGCCAGCAGCGTATCAGCCTACGTGACGCAAACAACTAATGAAAAACTGTTTTTT. Its protein is CASSVSAYVTQTTNEKLFF.